The 27 T cell receptor beta chains reported below all come from one sample, sequenced in a study of blood T cell repertoires in COVID-19. TCRdb's table, derived via immunoSEQ multiplex PCR, lists solely in-frame clones and lacks some. The sample contains 200,000 to 250,000 clones, roughly four fifths of which appear only once. Material: peripheral blood. The receptor source for this set is a man aged 45-60 years with acute or convalescent COVID-19.

The chain recombines TRBV2 with TRBJ2-5; tentatively, D is TRBD1 (6 bases). Trimming took off 2 bases at V and 5 bases at J, with 15 bases between the two ends. The CDR3 loop spans 15 amino acids. The germline gives CDR1 SNHLY, CDR2 FYNNEI. As DNA, the CDR3 is TGTGCCAGCAGTGAATCTCAGGGGAGCTGGGAGACCCAGTACTTC. This sequence encodes CASSESQGSWETQYF.

This chain connects TRBV3-1 (or the pseudogene TRBV3-2) to TRBJ2-7, with 10 bases fitting TRBD2. The CDR3 is 14 residues long. Trimming took 2 bases from V and 2 from J; bases not matched to a gene: 0. Germline loops: CDR1 LGHDT, CDR2 YNNKEL (reference sequence). CDR3 sequence: CASSQSGGAYEQYF. Written as DNA, the CDR3 is TGTGCCAGCAGCCAAAGCGGGGGGGCCTACGAGCAGTACTTC.

The V and J genes are TRBV12-3 or TRBV12-4 and TRBJ1-1; possibly TRBD1 for D (5 bases). V was pared by 5 bases and J by 7 bases, with 11 bases between. CDR3 length: 12 amino acids. CDR3 loop: CASSKTAVEAFF. The CDR3 DNA sequence: TGTGCCAGCAGTAAGACAGCCGTTGAAGCTTTCTTT.

This sequence joins TRBV5-4 and TRBJ2-3, with 7 bases lining up with TRBD1. Losses at the gene ends were 4 bases for V and 0 bases for J; bases not matched to a gene: 5. This CDR3 is built from 15 residues. Germline CDR1 reads SGHNT; CDR2 reads YYREEE (reference sequence). The CDR3, as DNA: TGTGCCAGCAGCCGCAGGGGGAGTAGCACAGATACGCAGTATTTT. Amino acids: CASSRRGSSTDTQYF.

V and J are TRBV5-4 and TRBJ2-5, with a weak D call TRBD1 (6 bases). CDR3 size: 12 residues. Trimming shortened V by 2 bases and J by 5 bases, and 7 bases separated the two germline ends. Germline V CDR1 and CDR2: SGHNT, YYREEE (reference sequence). CDR3 in DNA: TGTGCCAGCAGCTTTGGACAGGAGACCCAGTACTTC. This sequence encodes CASSFGQETQYF.

The genes are TRBV7-9 and TRBJ2-1; 7 nucleotides match TRBD2. Germline V gene data show CDR1 as SEHNR and CDR2 as FQNEAQ (reference sequence). The CDR3 is made up of 15 amino acids. With 5 bases clipped from V and 2 bases from J, the junction kept 6 bases outside the gene matches. CDR3 amino acids: CASSATSPPYNEQFF. The CDR3 DNA reads TGTGCCAGCAGCGCGACTAGCCCTCCCTACAATGAGCAGTTCTTC.

Written as DNA, the CDR3 is TGTGCCAGCAGCTCCGACAGGGTATATTCACCCCTCCACTTT. As protein: CASSSDRVYSPLHF. The chain couples TRBV11-2 to TRBJ1-6; 7 bases are a match to TRBD1. Germline lookup yields CDR1 SGHAT and CDR2 FQNNGV. V lost 4 bases, J lost 8 bases, and 5 bases stayed unmatched. The CDR3 spans 14 residues.

As regards this clone: The identical CDR3 is also encoded by other nucleotide sequences in the sample. The chain couples TRBV24-1 to TRBJ1-5; TRBD1 might be the D (5 bases). Germline V gene data show CDR1 as KGHDR and CDR2 as SFDVKD. The V and J ends lost 5 bases and 4 bases respectively, with 8 bases between them. The CDR3 is 13 residues long. The DNA of the CDR3 is TGTGCCACCAGTGCCCAGGGTAATCAGCCCCAGCATTTT. Protein sequence: CATSAQGNQPQHF.

The chain carries TRBV4-1 and TRBJ1-3, with unresolved D. CDR1 is MGHRA and CDR2 is YSYEKL in the germline V gene. The CDR3 extends over 17 amino acids. The V and J ends lost 6 bases and 1 base respectively, with 19 bases between them. DNA for the CDR3: TGCGCCAGCAGTCGACAACCAGCCGGGATGTCTGGAAACACCATATATTTT. Protein product: CASSRQPAGMSGNTIYF.

The V and J genes are TRBV12-5 and TRBJ2-1, with 7 bases fitting TRBD2. Trimming cost V 3 bases and J 0 bases; bases outside gene matches: 2. Germline V gene sequence: CDR1 LGHNT, CDR2 FRNRAP. The CDR3 has 15 amino acids. CDR3 loop: CASGLRGSSYNEQFF. CDR3 coding DNA: TGTGCTAGTGGTTTACGCGGGAGCTCCTACAATGAGCAGTTCTTC.

This chain uses TRBV5-1 with TRBJ2-3, with TRBD1 identical over 7 bases. CDR3 length: 14 residues. CDR1 SGHRS and CDR2 YFSETQ come from the germline V gene. V gave up 3 bases and J gave up 2 bases; unmatched junction bases: 3. As DNA, the CDR3 is TGCGCCAGCAGCTCGGGACAGCTCACAGATACGCAGTATTTT. Translated: CASSSGQLTDTQYF.

This clone has only one observation. This chain uses TRBV4-1 with TRBJ2-2, with 10 bases matching TRBD1. Germline CDR1 reads MGHRA; CDR2 reads YSYEKL. Trimming removed 4 bases from V and 6 bases from J; junction bases left unmatched: 2. The CDR3 has 14 residues. The CDR3: CASSPDRGPGELFF. CDR3 coding DNA: TGCGCCAGCAGCCCCGACAGGGGGCCCGGGGAGCTGTTTTTT.

The chain has TRBV28 and TRBJ2-7; TRBD1 matches at 8 bases. V lost 6 bases to trimming and J lost 1 base; unmatched junction nucleotides: 8. This CDR3 spans 15 amino acids. The germline V gene has CDR1 MDHEN and CDR2 SYDVKM. The CDR3 here is CASRPQGAQSYEQYF. The DNA for the CDR3 is TGTGCCAGCAGGCCTCAGGGGGCCCAGTCCTACGAGCAGTACTTC.

The V gene is TRBV11-2, the J gene TRBJ1-2; maybe TRBD1 (5 bases). Germline loops: CDR1 SGHAT, CDR2 FQNNGV. V dropped 5 bases and J dropped 4 bases, with 20 bases sitting between them. CDR3 length equals 16 residues. The CDR3 here is CASSPLWGGVAYGYTF. In DNA form, the CDR3 reads TGTGCCAGCAGCCCACTTTGGGGAGGGGTGGCCTATGGCTACACCTTC.

V is TRBV5-1 and J is TRBJ1-3; D is perhaps TRBD1 (6 bases). The CDR3 spans 15 residues. The germline CDR1 and CDR2 sequences are SGHRS and YFSETQ. V lost 4 bases, J lost 0 bases, and 11 bases lay in between. This chain's CDR3 is CASSAGQSSGNTIYF. The CDR3 region has the DNA TGCGCCAGCAGCGCAGGACAGTCCTCTGGAAACACCATATATTTT.

This clone was seen more than once but under ten times. V and J are TRBV18 and TRBJ2-2, with 7 bases aligning to TRBD2. Germline-derived CDR1 and CDR2 are KGHSH and LQKENI. The V segment lost 1 base and the J segment 0 bases; nucleotides outside the gene matches: 8. The CDR3 has 18 residues. CDR3 amino acids: CASSPRPSGPSNTGELFF. The CDR3 region has the DNA TGTGCCAGCTCACCACGTCCTAGCGGACCATCGAACACCGGGGAGCTGTTTTTT.

The chain recombines TRBV20-1 with TRBJ1-2; D is ambiguous. The CDR3 is 11 amino acids. Deletions cut 6 bases from V and 8 bases from J, with 13 bases between. Germline V lookup: CDR1 DFQATT, CDR2 SNEGSKA (reference sequence). CDR3 sequence: CSARRGGGYTF. In nucleotides, the CDR3 is TGCAGTGCCCGTCGGGGAGGGGGCTACACCTTC.

The CDR3 is CASTSMAGAHNEQFF. CDR3 DNA sequence: TGTGCCAGCACCTCCATGGCGGGAGCCCACAATGAGCAGTTCTTC. V and J are TRBV6-5 and TRBJ2-1; 7 nucleotides line up with TRBD2. This CDR3 spans 15 amino acids. J was trimmed by 5 bases and V by 7 bases; bases with no gene match: 11. CDR1 is MNHEY and CDR2 is SVGAGI in the germline V gene.

V and J are TRBV28 and TRBJ1-2, with 9 nucleotides matching TRBD1. V was clipped by 6 bases and J by 4 bases; unmatched bases: 12. This CDR3 has 16 residues. Looked up from germline, CDR1 is MDHEN and CDR2 is SYDVKM. The CDR3, as DNA: TGTGCCAGCAGGCCCGGGGACAGGGTCGGGAGCTATGGCTACACCTTC. Encoded protein: CASRPGDRVGSYGYTF.

The V call is TRBV24-1, the J call TRBJ2-3, with D hard to call. V was trimmed by 5 bases and J by 0 bases, leaving 14 bases between them. The germline V gene encodes CDR1 KGHDR and CDR2 SFDVKD. The CDR3 contains 16 residues. CDR3 protein: CATSAPLPQSTDTQYF. DNA of the CDR3: TGTGCCACCAGTGCCCCCCTTCCCCAGAGCACAGATACGCAGTATTTT.

In its sample, this clone was seen a few times. This chain connects TRBV28 to TRBJ1-5; 8 nucleotides align to TRBD1. The germline CDR1 and CDR2 sequences are MDHEN and SYDVKM. V gave up 5 bases and J gave up 7 bases; unmatched junction bases: 7. The CDR3 length is 14 residues. CDR3 in DNA: TGTGCCAGCAGTCCCGGACAGGGTTGGCAGCCCCAGCATTTT. Translated: CASSPGQGWQPQHF. The full variable domain, with the rest looked up from reference TRBV28 and TRBJ1-5, is DVKVTQSSRYLVKRTGEKVFLECVQDMDHENMFWYRQDPGLGLRLIYFSYDVKMKEKGDIPEGYSVSREKKERFSLILESASTNQTSMYLCASSPGQGWQPQHFGDGTRLSIL.

To note about this clone: At one end the junction does not follow the germline gene, possibly because of a read error. V usage is TRBV7-7 and J usage is TRBJ2-5; tentative D call: TRBD2 (6 bases). CDR3 length: 13 residues. CDR1 is SSHAT, CDR2 FNYEAQ, per germline (reference sequence). The chain's CDR3 is CASSLAVRETQYF. The CDR3 nucleotides are TGTGCTAGCAGCTTAGCGGTGCGGGAGACCCAGTACTTC.

J is TRBJ2-3 and V is TRBV5-1; D unclear. The CDR3 extends over 14 amino acids. Trimming took 6 bases from V and 2 from J, leaving 13 bases between them. Germline V gene data show CDR1 as SGHRS and CDR2 as YFSETQ. The CDR3 DNA reads TGCGCCAGCAACGAACAAACCACCACAGATACGCAGTATTTT. Protein product: CASNEQTTTDTQYF. Full variable domain (missing parts from reference TRBV5-1 and TRBJ2-3): KAGVTQTPRYLIKTRGQQVTLSCSPISGHRSVSWYQQTPGQGLQFLFEYFSETQRNKGNFPGRFSGRQFSNSRSEMNVSTLELGDSALYLCASNEQTTTDTQYFGPGTRLTVL.

The chain recombines TRBV28 with TRBJ1-2; tentative D call: TRBD1 (5 bases). CDR3 length: 13 amino acids. Looked up from germline, CDR1 is MDHEN and CDR2 is SYDVKM. Trimming cost V 2 bases and J 5 bases, with 9 bases left between them. The CDR3 protein is CASSLGGIYGYTF. CDR3 DNA: TGTGCCAGCAGTTTAGGGGGGATTTATGGCTACACCTTC.

V usage is TRBV5-1 and J usage is TRBJ2-1; tentative D call: TRBD2 (6 bases). The V and J ends lost 0 bases and 5 bases respectively, with 9 bases between them. Looked up from germline, CDR1 is SGHRS and CDR2 is YFSETQ. The CDR3 covers 14 residues. CDR3: CASSLVGSDNEQFF. The CDR3 DNA sequence: TGCGCCAGCAGCTTGGTCGGGAGTGACAATGAGCAGTTCTTC.

The CDR3 nucleotides read TGTGCCAGCAGCCAGACAGGGGGGAACACTGAAGCTTTCTTT. It yields the protein CASSQTGGNTEAFF. This rearrangement joins TRBV4-2 to TRBJ1-1; 9 bases are shared with TRBD1. Trimming at V came to 3 bases and at J to 1 base, leaving 0 bases not matched to a gene. The CDR3 runs 14 residues. CDR1 LGHNA and CDR2 YNFKEQ come from the germline V gene.

V gene TRBV27 combines with J gene TRBJ2-1, with 11 bases lining up with TRBD2. V dropped 6 bases and J dropped 6; count of bases not matched to a gene: 7. The CDR3 length is 15 residues. In germline, CDR1 is MNHEY, CDR2 SMNVEV (reference sequence). The CDR3 nucleotides read TGTGCCAGCAGGATGGGTAGCGGGGGGGGCAATGAGCAGTTCTTC. Translating it yields CASRMGSGGGNEQFF.